A selection of T cell receptor beta chains follows, all from one sample in a study of Ad26.COV2.S vaccination and SARS-CoV-2 variants. Some clones are missing from TCRdb's copy, which holds only in-frame ones; the method was immunoSEQ multiplex PCR. The sample yields about 420,000 clones, roughly 88% seen once. Specimen: peripheral blood, collected in a trial of Ad26.COV2.S vaccine versus placebo. The source is a person aged 18-65 years who received the Ad26.COV2.S COVID-19 vaccine or a placebo. The conserved cysteine and the conserved F or W are not part of the CDR3 here.

TRBJ1-2 TRBV9 ASSANQGNYGYT
TRBJ2-7 TRBV6-6 ASSYSGQGAEQY
TRBJ2-1 TRBV3-1/TRBV3-2 ASSPEGGGAPYNEQF
TRBJ1-3 TRBV5-1 ASSCAGGSCSSGNTIY
TRBJ2-5 TRBV27 ASSLDRGSWETQY
TRBJ2-7 TRBV28 ASSTNRGGFEQY
TRBJ2-7 TRBV29-1 SVVSGTHEQY
TRBJ1-3 TRBV25-1 ASSELGPGMAGNTIY
TRBJ1-1 TRBV6-2/TRBV6-3 ASSGGGNTEAF
TRBJ1-3 TRBV7-9 ASSPGMENTIY
TRBJ2-5 TRBV6-4 ARTGCAHKTQY
TRBJ1-4 TRBV6-1 ASSDRASTNEKLF
TRBJ2-7 TRBV5-1 ASSLGAGVYEQY
TRBJ1-5 TRBV28 ASSSLTGGQPQH
TRBJ1-4 TRBV7-2 ASSLAPGGSGEKLF
TRBJ1-2 TRBV9 ASRGTGGDHGYT
TRBJ2-6 TRBV10-3 AISEPGTSGANVLT
TRBJ2-6 TRBV28 ASSRDRQNVLT
TRBJ2-3 TRBV6-2/TRBV6-3 ASSYSLSGGKTDTQY
TRBJ1-1 TRBV5-1 ASSFGRTELNTEAF
TRBJ1-2 TRBV7-2 ASRRTGEAGYT
TRBJ1-6 TRBV7-2 ASSLESAYSPLH
TRBJ1-1 TRBV14 ASSQVQTQREAF
TRBJ2-7 TRBV27 ASSPRSSYEQY